The rows below give T cell receptor beta chains drawn from one sample of a study of memory CD4+ T cells and cytomegalovirus serostatus. The method was immunoSEQ multiplex PCR; TCRdb's version includes in-frame clones alone and lacks a portion of them. The data show 45,000 to 70,000 clones, with approximately 86% seen just once and roughly 0.5% held by the top ten. Sequencing used memory CD4+ T cells from blood. The origin of the receptors is an adult in good health and CMV-seronegative. Some clones in this sample may be carry-over from other donors' samples. The CDR3 runs from the conserved cysteine through the conserved F or W. A D gene is named only where the DNA matches it firmly. The size field is filled for only some rows; it gives once, few, many or a size class.

v_gene: TRBV7-8; j_gene: TRBJ2-1; abundance: once; d_gene: -; CDR3nt: TGTGCCAGCAGCTTCGGGCGGAACAATGAGCAGTTCTTC; CDR3aa: CASSFGRNNEQFF
v_gene: TRBV11-2; j_gene: TRBJ2-4; abundance: -; d_gene: -; CDR3nt: TGTGCCAGCAGCTTAGTCCTCGCCAAAAACATTCAGTACTTC; CDR3aa: CASSLVLAKNIQYF
v_gene: TRBV7-2; j_gene: TRBJ2-1; abundance: -; d_gene: TRBD2; CDR3nt: TGTGCCAGCAGCCCGACTAGCGGGAGGGCCGTGCTGGAGCAGTTCTTC; CDR3aa: CASSPTSGRAVLEQFF
v_gene: TRBV6-1; j_gene: TRBJ1-1; abundance: -; d_gene: -; CDR3nt: TGTGCCTCATGTACGACGCCCATGAACACTGAAGCTTTCTTT; CDR3aa: CASCTTPMNTEAFF
v_gene: TRBV14; j_gene: TRBJ1-2; abundance: -; d_gene: -; CDR3nt: TGTGCCAGCAGCCAAGCTCGGGGGCATGGCTACACCTTC; CDR3aa: CASSQARGHGYTF
v_gene: TRBV9; j_gene: TRBJ2-2; abundance: -; d_gene: -; CDR3nt: TGTGCCAGCAGCGAGGCGAGGGGTGGCCAGCGGACCGGGGAGCTGTTTTTT; CDR3aa: CASSEARGGQRTGELFF
v_gene: TRBV10-3; j_gene: TRBJ2-7; abundance: -; d_gene: TRBD2; CDR3nt: TGTGCCATCAGGGCCGGGACTAGCGGTGCCTACGAGCAGTACTTC; CDR3aa: CAIRAGTSGAYEQYF
v_gene: TRBV28; j_gene: TRBJ2-6; abundance: once; d_gene: -; CDR3nt: TGTGCCAGCAGTTTTGGGGGGACTGGGGCCAACGTCCTGACTTTC; CDR3aa: CASSFGGTGANVLTF
v_gene: TRBV15; j_gene: TRBJ1-3; abundance: once; d_gene: -; CDR3nt: TGTGCCACCAGCAGAAAGAGCTCTGGAAACACCATATATTTT; CDR3aa: CATSRKSSGNTIYF
v_gene: TRBV5-4; j_gene: TRBJ2-3; abundance: -; d_gene: TRBD2; CDR3nt: TGTGCCAGCAGCGGGGGACTAGCCATAACACGCACAGATACGCAGTATTTT; CDR3aa: CASSGGLAITRTDTQYF
v_gene: TRBV11-2; j_gene: TRBJ2-1; abundance: -; d_gene: -; CDR3nt: TGTGCCAGCAGCTTAAGGGCGTCAGGGAGTAGGAATGAGCAGTTCTTC; CDR3aa: CASSLRASGSRNEQFF
v_gene: TRBV4-2; j_gene: TRBJ2-3; abundance: -; d_gene: TRBD2; CDR3nt: TGTGCCAGCAGCCCGGGACTAGCGGGAGGGCGCGAGGCCCTTTTGTGGGATACGCAGTATTTT; CDR3aa: CASSPGLAGGREALLWDTQYF
v_gene: TRBV11-2; j_gene: TRBJ1-1; abundance: once; d_gene: -; CDR3nt: TGTGCCAGCAGCCTGACCCAAAACACTGAAGCTTTCTTT; CDR3aa: CASSLTQNTEAFF
v_gene: TRBV5-6; j_gene: TRBJ1-5; abundance: few; d_gene: -; CDR3nt: TGTGCCAGCAGCTTGGTAGGTCAGCCCCAGCATTTT; CDR3aa: CASSLVGQPQHF
v_gene: TRBV29-1; j_gene: TRBJ1-5; abundance: -; d_gene: -; CDR3nt: TGCAGCGTCGTACCGGGACAAGGTCAGCCCCAGCATTTT; CDR3aa: CSVVPGQGQPQHF
v_gene: TRBV6-5; j_gene: TRBJ1-2; abundance: -; d_gene: TRBD1; CDR3nt: TGTGCCAGCAGTTCGACAGGGGACTATGGCTACACCTTC; CDR3aa: CASSSTGDYGYTF
v_gene: TRBV28; j_gene: TRBJ2-7; abundance: -; d_gene: -; CDR3nt: TGTGCCAGCAGCCTCCCGGGGCCTCCATACGAGCAGTACTTC; CDR3aa: CASSLPGPPYEQYF
v_gene: TRBV19; j_gene: TRBJ1-2; abundance: -; d_gene: -; CDR3nt: TGTGCCAGTAAGAGGGACTTGTACTATGGCTACACCTTC; CDR3aa: CASKRDLYYGYTF
v_gene: TRBV19; j_gene: TRBJ2-1; abundance: -; d_gene: TRBD2; CDR3nt: TGTGCCAGTAGTATTTTACTAGCGGGAGGTAAATACAATGAGCAGTTCTTC; CDR3aa: CASSILLAGGKYNEQFF
v_gene: TRBV5-1; j_gene: TRBJ2-2; abundance: -; d_gene: TRBD1; CDR3nt: TGCGCCAGCAGCCTACCCTCGGGACAGGGGGCCACCGGGGAGCTGTTTTTT; CDR3aa: CASSLPSGQGATGELFF
v_gene: TRBV30; j_gene: TRBJ1-6; abundance: -; d_gene: -; CDR3nt: TGTGCCTGGAGTGCAATCGGGAATTCACCCCTCCACTTT; CDR3aa: CAWSAIGNSPLHF
v_gene: TRBV7-2; j_gene: TRBJ2-3; abundance: -; d_gene: -; CDR3nt: TGTGCCAGCAGCCCGACTCGATGGGCCTGGTCCGGGACAGATACGCAGTATTTT; CDR3aa: CASSPTRWAWSGTDTQYF
v_gene: TRBV5-1; j_gene: TRBJ2-4; abundance: -; d_gene: -; CDR3nt: TGCGCCAGCAGCTTGGCTCGGATAGGAGGAGGCAAAAACATTCAGTACTTC; CDR3aa: CASSLARIGGGKNIQYF
v_gene: TRBV18; j_gene: TRBJ2-3; abundance: -; d_gene: -; CDR3nt: TGTGCCAGCTCACTCGTGGGGCGGAGTTCTAGCACAGATACGCAGTATTTT; CDR3aa: CASSLVGRSSSTDTQYF
v_gene: TRBV6-6; j_gene: TRBJ1-5; abundance: few; d_gene: -; CDR3nt: TGTGCCAGCAGTTGGCAGGCTATAGCGAATCAGCCCCAGCATTTT; CDR3aa: CASSWQAIANQPQHF
v_gene: TRBV6-6; j_gene: TRBJ2-7; abundance: -; d_gene: -; CDR3nt: TGTGCCATTGCCCAGGGGGGCTACGAGCAGTACTTC; CDR3aa: CAIAQGGYEQYF
v_gene: TRBV29-1; j_gene: TRBJ2-2; abundance: -; d_gene: -; CDR3nt: TGCAGCGTTGCCACGGGGCAGGGAGCCGACACAGGGGAGCTGTTTTTT; CDR3aa: CSVATGQGADTGELFF